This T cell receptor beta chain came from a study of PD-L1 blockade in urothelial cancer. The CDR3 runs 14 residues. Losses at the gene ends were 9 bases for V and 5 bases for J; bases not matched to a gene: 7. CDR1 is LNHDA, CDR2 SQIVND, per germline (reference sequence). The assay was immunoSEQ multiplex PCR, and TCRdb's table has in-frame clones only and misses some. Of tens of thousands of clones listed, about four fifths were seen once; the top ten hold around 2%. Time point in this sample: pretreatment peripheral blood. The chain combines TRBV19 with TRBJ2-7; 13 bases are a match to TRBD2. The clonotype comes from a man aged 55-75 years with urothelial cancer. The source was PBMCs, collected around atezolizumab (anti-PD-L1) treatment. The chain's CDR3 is CASILAGGPNEQYF. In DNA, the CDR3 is TGTGCCAGCATACTAGCGGGAGGGCCCAACGAGCAGTACTTC.